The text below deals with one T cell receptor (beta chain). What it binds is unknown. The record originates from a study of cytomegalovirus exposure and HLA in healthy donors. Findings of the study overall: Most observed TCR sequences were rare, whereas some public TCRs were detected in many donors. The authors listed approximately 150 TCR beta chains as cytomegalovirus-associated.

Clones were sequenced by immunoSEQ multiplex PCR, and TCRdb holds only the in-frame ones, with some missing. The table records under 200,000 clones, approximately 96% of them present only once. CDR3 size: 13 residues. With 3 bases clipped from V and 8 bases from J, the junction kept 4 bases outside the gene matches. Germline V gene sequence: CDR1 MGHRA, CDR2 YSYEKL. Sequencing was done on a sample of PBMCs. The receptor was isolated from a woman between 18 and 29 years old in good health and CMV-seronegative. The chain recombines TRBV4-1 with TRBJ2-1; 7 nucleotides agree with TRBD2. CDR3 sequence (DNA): TGCGCCAGCAGCCACGTAAGCGGGGATGAGCAGTTCTTC. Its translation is CASSHVSGDEQFF.